This TCR beta chain was observed in a study of graft-versus-host responses after intestinal transplantation. The CDR3 covers 12 residues. Per germline, CDR1 MGHDK and CDR2 SYGVNS. V shed 6 bases and J 4 bases; nucleotides not matched to a gene: 1. Assay: immunoSEQ multiplex PCR; the TCRdb copy retains only in-frame clones and omits some. The table shows 14,000 or so clones, with 35% to 40% occurring only once. Investigators plated some 200,000 CFSE-labeled responder cells together with some 200,000 irradiated stimulator cells labeled with violet dye. This clone has more than one count but fewer than ten.

This specimen was alloreactive CD8+ T cells from a mixed lymphocyte reaction culture, taken before intestinal transplant. The subset was: CFSE-low proliferating T cells sorted from approximately six-day pre-transplant mixed lymphocyte reaction (GvH or HvG direction). The receptor was derived from a human patient who received an intestinal transplant. V usage is TRBV25-1 and J usage is TRBJ1-1, with TRBD1 matching 8 bases. The CDR3 loop reads CASRTGGTEAFF. In DNA, the CDR3 is TGTGCCAGCAGAACAGGGGGCACTGAAGCTTTCTTT.